This is a list of T cell receptor beta chains from one sample in a study of shared clonotypes between healthy human individuals. The table came from immunoSEQ multiplex PCR; TCRdb's copy has only in-frame clones and leaves some out. The table records around 2,000,000 clones, 90% to 95% of them present only once. The sample consisted of naive CD8+ T cells from PBMCs. The source is a man aged 18 to 35 in good health. Some clones in this sample may be carry-over from other donors' samples. The conserved cysteine and the conserved F or W are not part of the CDR3 here. The order of the fields is D gene, clone size, J gene, V gene, CDR3 protein. D genes are given only for firm matches. Not every row has a clone size; where given, it reads once, few, many or a size class.

d_gene: TRBD2; abundance: NA; j_gene: TRBJ2-3; v_gene: TRBV7-9; CDR3aa: ASSLGASGPSTDTQY
d_gene: NA; abundance: NA; j_gene: TRBJ1-1; v_gene: TRBV4-1; CDR3aa: ASSLPRGANTEAF
d_gene: NA; abundance: NA; j_gene: TRBJ1-1; v_gene: TRBV29-1; CDR3aa: SVVFGNTEAF
d_gene: NA; abundance: once; j_gene: TRBJ2-5; v_gene: TRBV28; CDR3aa: ASTWTRDKTQY
d_gene: NA; abundance: NA; j_gene: TRBJ2-1; v_gene: TRBV5-6; CDR3aa: ASSLASGLAYNEQF
d_gene: TRBD1; abundance: NA; j_gene: TRBJ2-1; v_gene: TRBV29-1; CDR3aa: SARGQDKTTNEQF
d_gene: NA; abundance: once; j_gene: TRBJ2-5; v_gene: TRBV4-3; CDR3aa: ASSQVPGSLETQY
d_gene: TRBD1; abundance: NA; j_gene: TRBJ1-1; v_gene: TRBV10-3; CDR3aa: AINQETGVRNTEAF
d_gene: NA; abundance: NA; j_gene: TRBJ2-6; v_gene: TRBV7-9; CDR3aa: ASSLLLGFGANVLT
d_gene: NA; abundance: once; j_gene: TRBJ1-1; v_gene: TRBV4-3; CDR3aa: ASSQDLRTGMNTEAF
d_gene: NA; abundance: NA; j_gene: TRBJ1-5; v_gene: TRBV10-3; CDR3aa: ATGADRTNQPQH
d_gene: TRBD1; abundance: NA; j_gene: TRBJ2-5; v_gene: TRBV28; CDR3aa: ASRIPGQGMSETQY
d_gene: NA; abundance: NA; j_gene: TRBJ1-1; v_gene: TRBV10-3; CDR3aa: AISESAAMNTEAF
d_gene: NA; abundance: NA; j_gene: TRBJ2-3; v_gene: TRBV27; CDR3aa: ASSPLGGGPSTDTQY
d_gene: NA; abundance: NA; j_gene: TRBJ1-1; v_gene: TRBV29-1; CDR3aa: SAVPGALSGEAF
d_gene: NA; abundance: NA; j_gene: TRBJ2-1; v_gene: TRBV9; CDR3aa: ASSARDSQYNEQF
d_gene: NA; abundance: NA; j_gene: TRBJ1-5; v_gene: TRBV11-2; CDR3aa: ASSLDWASNQPQH
d_gene: NA; abundance: NA; j_gene: TRBJ2-1; v_gene: TRBV15; CDR3aa: ATSREELVSSYNEQF
d_gene: NA; abundance: NA; j_gene: TRBJ2-7; v_gene: TRBV7-8; CDR3aa: ASSSAPFTAGDEQY
d_gene: TRBD2; abundance: NA; j_gene: TRBJ2-2; v_gene: TRBV7-9; CDR3aa: ASSLRLAANTGELF
d_gene: NA; abundance: NA; j_gene: TRBJ1-1; v_gene: TRBV7-8; CDR3aa: ASSFWGQNTEAF
d_gene: NA; abundance: NA; j_gene: TRBJ1-2; v_gene: TRBV12-5; CDR3aa: ASGLDGDGYT
d_gene: NA; abundance: NA; j_gene: TRBJ1-2; v_gene: TRBV11-2; CDR3aa: ASSPLEPEANYGYT
d_gene: TRBD1; abundance: NA; j_gene: TRBJ2-7; v_gene: TRBV6-1; CDR3aa: ASSEVQGALDEQY
d_gene: TRBD1; abundance: NA; j_gene: TRBJ1-2; v_gene: TRBV18; CDR3aa: ASSPTRTGQNYGYT
d_gene: NA; abundance: NA; j_gene: TRBJ2-1; v_gene: TRBV7-9; CDR3aa: ASSLVRVGEQF
d_gene: NA; abundance: NA; j_gene: TRBJ2-1; v_gene: TRBV9; CDR3aa: ASSSRSGSSNEQF
d_gene: TRBD2; abundance: NA; j_gene: TRBJ2-6; v_gene: TRBV29-1; CDR3aa: SVEDSTGASGSVGANVLT
d_gene: NA; abundance: NA; j_gene: TRBJ1-1; v_gene: TRBV19; CDR3aa: ASSFGVRTEAF
d_gene: NA; abundance: NA; j_gene: TRBJ2-4; v_gene: TRBV4-1; CDR3aa: ASRPGNYVAKNIQY
d_gene: NA; abundance: NA; j_gene: TRBJ2-5; v_gene: TRBV21-1; CDR3aa: ASSKWTREEGRETQY
d_gene: NA; abundance: NA; j_gene: TRBJ2-1; v_gene: TRBV28; CDR3aa: ANPSPVGSYNEQF
d_gene: NA; abundance: NA; j_gene: TRBJ1-4; v_gene: TRBV6-5; CDR3aa: ASSYLGENEKLF
d_gene: NA; abundance: NA; j_gene: TRBJ1-1; v_gene: TRBV4-1; CDR3aa: ASSQVQAPRGTEAF
d_gene: NA; abundance: NA; j_gene: TRBJ1-1; v_gene: TRBV4-1; CDR3aa: ASSRVGRGPGGNTEAF
d_gene: NA; abundance: once; j_gene: TRBJ1-4; v_gene: TRBV7-8; CDR3aa: ASSLASGWDEKLF
d_gene: TRBD2; abundance: NA; j_gene: TRBJ2-7; v_gene: TRBV7-6; CDR3aa: ASSLLAGGTRYEQY
d_gene: NA; abundance: once; j_gene: TRBJ2-1; v_gene: TRBV7-9; CDR3aa: ASSSPGVSYNEQF
d_gene: NA; abundance: NA; j_gene: TRBJ2-4; v_gene: TRBV5-6; CDR3aa: ASSPPTLAKNIQY
d_gene: NA; abundance: NA; j_gene: TRBJ2-2; v_gene: TRBV10-1; CDR3aa: ASSESTRGTNTGELF
d_gene: TRBD2; abundance: NA; j_gene: TRBJ2-1; v_gene: TRBV27; CDR3aa: ASRRGYNEQF
d_gene: TRBD2; abundance: NA; j_gene: TRBJ2-7; v_gene: TRBV9; CDR3aa: ASSVARGSGLGEQY
d_gene: TRBD1; abundance: NA; j_gene: TRBJ2-2; v_gene: TRBV5-1; CDR3aa: ASSLALGTGGFGELF
d_gene: TRBD2; abundance: once; j_gene: TRBJ2-3; v_gene: TRBV7-6; CDR3aa: ASSLAEGTRGEDTQY
d_gene: NA; abundance: NA; j_gene: TRBJ2-7; v_gene: TRBV4-2; CDR3aa: ASSQDRTHYEQY
d_gene: TRBD2; abundance: NA; j_gene: TRBJ2-7; v_gene: TRBV27; CDR3aa: ASSFAGGSYEQY
d_gene: NA; abundance: NA; j_gene: TRBJ2-3; v_gene: TRBV9; CDR3aa: ASSVVLTDTQY
d_gene: NA; abundance: NA; j_gene: TRBJ1-4; v_gene: TRBV7-8; CDR3aa: ASSLVAVEKLF
d_gene: TRBD2; abundance: NA; j_gene: TRBJ2-7; v_gene: TRBV11-1; CDR3aa: ASSFSSGSFSYEQY
d_gene: NA; abundance: NA; j_gene: TRBJ1-1; v_gene: TRBV2; CDR3aa: ASSEIGMNTEAF
d_gene: NA; abundance: NA; j_gene: TRBJ2-3; v_gene: TRBV4-3; CDR3aa: ASSQDSADTQY
d_gene: TRBD1; abundance: NA; j_gene: TRBJ1-2; v_gene: TRBV5-4; CDR3aa: ASSGPIQGVGYGYT
d_gene: NA; abundance: NA; j_gene: TRBJ2-5; v_gene: TRBV2; CDR3aa: ASSGEWGTQY
d_gene: TRBD1; abundance: NA; j_gene: TRBJ2-7; v_gene: TRBV19; CDR3aa: ASSDWDRASYEQY
d_gene: TRBD1; abundance: NA; j_gene: TRBJ2-7; v_gene: TRBV6-5; CDR3aa: ASSSTTGVGYEQY